This TCR beta chain was captured by sequencing in a study of CD8 T cells in ankylosing spondylitis. The study's findings and limits: One TCR beta motif, made up of eight or nine highly homologous variants, appeared characteristic of ankylosing spondylitis blood. Matched ankylosing spondylitis synovial fluid reportedly contained a significantly enriched population of disease-linked clones.

This clonotype was recorded many times. Its specificity is unknown. V lost 6 bases and J 3 bases, leaving 9 bases between the germline ends. The germline CDR1 and CDR2 sequences are SEHNR and FQNEAQ (reference sequence). This CDR3 is built from 13 residues. The TCR beta libraries were generated through quantitative 5'-RACE incorporating molecular barcodes. TCRdb reprocessed the 5' RACE reads with MiXCR, giving one entry per CDR3 protein. Of more than 400,000 distinct CDR3 sequences listed, over 4% are singletons. The chain uses TRBV7-9 and TRBJ1-5, with TRBD1 as a possible D gene (5 bases). This sequence originates from a male donor with ankylosing spondylitis. Sequences were obtained from blood, either unsorted or a sorted T cell fraction (not recorded which). CDR3 in amino acids: CASSWGVNQPQHF. The CDR3 region has the DNA TGTGCCAGCAGTTGGGGGGTCAATCAGCCCCAGCATTTT.